The rows below give T cell receptor beta chains drawn from one sample of a study of T cell repertoires in cytomegalovirus infection. TCRdb re-derived calls from the reads in MiXCR, one entry per CDR3 protein. The sample consists of 550,000 to 850,000 distinct CDR3 sequences, about 30% of them appearing once. The antigens of these receptors remain unknown. The sequencing used cultured PBMCs, collected from culture after CMV antigen stimulation. The receptors originated from a human donor in good health (CMV status not recorded). Some clones in this sample may be carry-over from other donors' samples. CDR3s leave out the opening cysteine and the closing phenylalanine or tryptophan. The D gene is left open where the match is weak. Not every row has a clone size; where given, it reads once, few, many or a size class.

len	abundance	v_gene	d_gene	j_gene	CDR3aa
10	-	TRBV20-1	TRBD2	TRBJ2-1	SARGGSVEQF
11	many	TRBV7-2	-	TRBJ2-5	ASSSGQRSPQY
10	-	TRBV7-9	-	TRBJ1-1	ASGSAETEAF
12	-	TRBV7-2	-	TRBJ2-3	ASSRERGADTQY
10	few	TRBV6-6	-	TRBJ2-5	ASEGEQETQY
14	-	TRBV20-1	-	TRBJ2-7	SASPTGVGGLYEQY
13	-	TRBV15	-	TRBJ1-1	ATSRVGFQDTEAF
12	-	TRBV6-1	-	TRBJ2-7	ASSSTGSSYEQY
13	many	TRBV7-2	-	TRBJ2-5	ASSSSKGVGETQY
14	-	TRBV6-2/TRBV6-3	-	TRBJ2-3	ASLSPQGRKADTQY
12	-	TRBV6-5	-	TRBJ1-2	ASSLAGIGYGYT
13	-	TRBV25-1	-	TRBJ1-1	ASSELGDIKPEAF
12	-	TRBV4-1	-	TRBJ2-1	ATQGSSSYNEQF
14	few	TRBV7-8	TRBD2	TRBJ2-1	ASSPGGGSSYNEQF
14	-	TRBV19	TRBD2	TRBJ2-3	ASKKRGGFSTDTQY
12	few	TRBV7-2	TRBD1	TRBJ1-2	ASSSVRDSAFSS
14	-	TRBV6-1	-	TRBJ2-1	ASTIRRGSGYNEQF
10	-	TRBV12-3/TRBV12-4	TRBD1	TRBJ1-1	ASSFRGREAF
13	-	TRBV7-9	-	TRBJ1-1	ASSLTRGPGTEAF
13	few	TRBV12-5	-	TRBJ1-2	ASGTNTVIGLGYT
13	few	TRBV10-3	-	TRBJ2-3	AISIVGTGTDTQY
11	few	TRBV27	TRBD1	TRBJ2-7	ASSRQGRQEQY
12	once	TRBV7-2	-	TRBJ1-2	ASSLARIRYGYT
13	-	TRBV10-3	TRBD2	TRBJ2-3	AISNGGLSTDTQY
12	-	TRBV27	TRBD2	TRBJ2-1	ASSPSGGGNEQF
10	-	TRBV2	-	TRBJ1-3	ARGHSGNTIY
11	few	TRBV7-8	-	TRBJ2-7	ASSLEATYEQY
16	few	TRBV4-2	-	TRBJ1-3	ASSPKPPQTESGNTIY
15	-	TRBV27	-	TRBJ2-2	ASSLSINGQATGELF
9	-	TRBV20-1	-	TRBJ1-1	SGVVNTEAF
11	few	TRBV6-5	-	TRBJ1-1	ASRVPGMTEAF
12	few	TRBV10-3	TRBD1	TRBJ2-5	AISDGTAQETQY
13	many	TRBV7-8	-	TRBJ1-6	ASRKPGTSNSPLH
11	many	TRBV7-8	-	TRBJ2-5	ASTTIIQETQY
16	few	TRBV5-6	TRBD2	TRBJ2-1	ASSLRTPGLAGYNEQF
11	many	TRBV7-8	-	TRBJ2-3	ASSERLTDTQY